This entry lists 5 T cell receptor beta chains sequenced from one sample in a study of PD-L1 blockade in urothelial cancer. Time point here: pretreatment peripheral blood. Libraries were prepared by immunoSEQ multiplex PCR; TCRdb keeps only in-frame clonotypes and omits some of them. The table lists tens of thousands of clones, roughly 80% of them singletons. This material consisted of PBMCs, taken around atezolizumab (anti-PD-L1) treatment. All receptors derive from a man in his forties or fifties with urothelial cancer.

The rearrangement joins TRBV7-8 to TRBJ2-7; no clear D. Trimming cost V 5 bases and J 0 bases, with 14 bases left between them. Germline assignment: CDR1 SGHVS and CDR2 FQNEAQ. The CDR3 contains 15 residues. This CDR3 reads CASSPGTRSSYEQYF. The CDR3 DNA reads as TGTGCCAGCAGCCCAGGTACTCGCAGCTCCTACGAGCAGTACTTC.

A word on this clone: Germline and junction disagree at one end, which may indicate a read error. The gene calls are TRBV6-1 and TRBJ2-7, with 8 nucleotides matching TRBD1. The CDR3 consists of 14 residues. Germline assignment: CDR1 MNHNS and CDR2 SASEGT. The CDR3 protein is CASSEGQGLYEQYF. The DNA of the CDR3 is TGTGCCAGCAGCGAAGGACAGGGTCTTTACGAGCAGTACTTC.

The chain employs TRBV29-1 and TRBJ2-7; 7 bases are shared with TRBD2. There are 13 residues in the CDR3. Germline trimming cut 7 bases from V and 6 bases from J; bases unmatched to any gene: 12. Germline CDR1 SQVTM, CDR2 ANQGSEA. The CDR3 spells CSAHGGRHGEQYF. The CDR3 DNA sequence: TGCAGCGCCCACGGGGGGAGACACGGCGAGCAGTACTTC.

CDR3 sequence: CASTGSGGETQYF. CDR3 DNA sequence: TGTGCCAGCACCGGGTCGGGGGGGGAGACCCAGTACTTC. The chain has TRBV2 and TRBJ2-5, with 8 nucleotides matching TRBD2. Germline V lookup: CDR1 SNHLY, CDR2 FYNNEI. The CDR3 consists of 13 residues. V gave up 7 bases and J gave up 5 bases; unmatched junction bases: 6.

The chain links TRBV6-1 to TRBJ2-7, with 7 bases identical to TRBD1. Germline V CDR1 and CDR2: MNHNS, SASEGT. The trim removed 1 base at V and 0 bases at J, leaving 12 bases unmatched. The CDR3 is made up of 18 amino acids. The CDR3 here is CASSEGQGGGVSSYEQYF. DNA for the CDR3: TGTGCCAGCAGTGAAGGACAGGGTGGTGGAGTTAGCTCCTACGAGCAGTACTTC.